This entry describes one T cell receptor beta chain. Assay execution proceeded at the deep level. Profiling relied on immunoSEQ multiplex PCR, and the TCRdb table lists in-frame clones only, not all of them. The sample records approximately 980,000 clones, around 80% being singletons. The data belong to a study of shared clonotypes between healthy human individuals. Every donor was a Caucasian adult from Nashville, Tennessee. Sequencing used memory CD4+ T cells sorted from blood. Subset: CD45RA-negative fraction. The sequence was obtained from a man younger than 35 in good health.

The CDR3 sequence: CASTVEVTDTQYF. The DNA of the CDR3 is TGCGCCAGCACGGTGGAGGTCACAGATACGCAGTATTTT. The chain has TRBV5-1 and TRBJ2-3; D perhaps matches TRBD2 (5 bases). The germline V gene encodes CDR1 SGHRS and CDR2 YFSETQ. This CDR3 region has 13 residues. Deletions cut 6 bases from V and 2 bases from J, with 10 bases between.